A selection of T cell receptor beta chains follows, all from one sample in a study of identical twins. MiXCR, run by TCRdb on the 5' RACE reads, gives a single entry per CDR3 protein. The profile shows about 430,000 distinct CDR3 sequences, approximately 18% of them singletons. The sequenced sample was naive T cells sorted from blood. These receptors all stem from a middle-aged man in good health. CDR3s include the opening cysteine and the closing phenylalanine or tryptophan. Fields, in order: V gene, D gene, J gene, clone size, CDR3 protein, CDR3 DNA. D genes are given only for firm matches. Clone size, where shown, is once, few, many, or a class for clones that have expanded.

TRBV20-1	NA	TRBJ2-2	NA	CSASRDPYSIGELFF	TGCAGTGCGAGCCGGGACCCATACAGCATCGGGGAGCTGTTTTTT
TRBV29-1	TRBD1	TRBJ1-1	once	CSTTTGFTEAFF	TGCAGCACTACGACAGGGTTCACTGAAGCTTTCTTT
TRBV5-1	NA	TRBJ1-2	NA	CASSLSGHYGYTF	TGCGCCAGCAGCTTAAGTGGGCACTATGGCTACACCTTC
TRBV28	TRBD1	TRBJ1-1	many	CASRDDRGRSNTEAFF	TGTGCCAGCAGAGATGACAGGGGGAGGTCAAACACTGAAGCTTTCTTT
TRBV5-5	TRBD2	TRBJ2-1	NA	CASSVASGSTDEQFF	TGTGCCAGCAGCGTCGCTAGCGGCAGTACAGATGAGCAGTTCTTC
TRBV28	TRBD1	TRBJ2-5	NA	CATHRGWETQYF	TGTGCCACCCACAGGGGGTGGGAGACCCAGTACTTC
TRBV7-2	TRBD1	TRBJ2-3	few	CASSPDRGRADTQYF	TGTGCCAGCAGCCCCGACAGGGGCAGGGCAGATACGCAGTATTTT
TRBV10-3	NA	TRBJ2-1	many	CAISESREVYNEQFF	TGTGCCATCAGTGAGTCGAGGGAAGTATACAATGAGCAGTTCTTC
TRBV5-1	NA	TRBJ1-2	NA	CASSPNPRSIYGYTF	TGCGCCAGCAGCCCCAATCCTAGAAGCATCTATGGCTACACCTTC
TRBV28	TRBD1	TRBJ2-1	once	CASRPPVRGLDEQFF	TGTGCCAGCAGGCCCCCGGTCAGGGGGCTGGACGAGCAGTTCTTC